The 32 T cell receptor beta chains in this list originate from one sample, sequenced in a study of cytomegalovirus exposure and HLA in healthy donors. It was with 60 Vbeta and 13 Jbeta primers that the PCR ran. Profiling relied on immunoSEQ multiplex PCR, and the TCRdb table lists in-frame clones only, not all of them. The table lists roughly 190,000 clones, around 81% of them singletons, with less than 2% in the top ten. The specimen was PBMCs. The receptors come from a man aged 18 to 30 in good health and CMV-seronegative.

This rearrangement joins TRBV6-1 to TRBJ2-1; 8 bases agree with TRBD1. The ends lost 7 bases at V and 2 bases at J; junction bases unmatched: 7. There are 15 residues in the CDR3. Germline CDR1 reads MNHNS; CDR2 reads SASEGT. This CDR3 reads CASNFDRGTYNEQFF. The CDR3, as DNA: TGTGCCAGCAATTTTGACAGGGGAACCTACAATGAGCAGTTCTTC.

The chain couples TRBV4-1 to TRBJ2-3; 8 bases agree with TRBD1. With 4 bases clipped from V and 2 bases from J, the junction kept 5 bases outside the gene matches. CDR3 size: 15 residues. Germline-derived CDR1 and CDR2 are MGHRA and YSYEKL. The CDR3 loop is CASSLRQGFTDTQYF. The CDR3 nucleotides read TGCGCCAGCAGCCTTCGACAGGGGTTCACAGATACGCAGTATTTT.

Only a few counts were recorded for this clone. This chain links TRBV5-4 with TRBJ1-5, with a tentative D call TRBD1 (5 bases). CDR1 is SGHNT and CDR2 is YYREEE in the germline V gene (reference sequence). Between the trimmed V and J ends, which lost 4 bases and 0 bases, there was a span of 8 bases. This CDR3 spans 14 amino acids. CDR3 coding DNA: TGTGCCAGCAGCGCGGGGCCTAGCAATCAGCCCCAGCATTTT. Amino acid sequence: CASSAGPSNQPQHF.

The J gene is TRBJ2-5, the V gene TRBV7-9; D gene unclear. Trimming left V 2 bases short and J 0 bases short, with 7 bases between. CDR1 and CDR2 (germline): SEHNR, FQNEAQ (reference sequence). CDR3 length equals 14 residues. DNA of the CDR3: TGTGCCAGCAGCTTACGAGGTAACCAAGAGACCCAGTACTTC. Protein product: CASSLRGNQETQYF.

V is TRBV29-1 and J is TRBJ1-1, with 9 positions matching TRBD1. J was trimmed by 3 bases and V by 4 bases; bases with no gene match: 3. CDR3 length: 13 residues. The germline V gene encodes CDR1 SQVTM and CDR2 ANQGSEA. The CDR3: CSVGTGGDTEAFF. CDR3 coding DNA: TGCAGCGTTGGCACAGGGGGCGACACTGAAGCTTTCTTT.

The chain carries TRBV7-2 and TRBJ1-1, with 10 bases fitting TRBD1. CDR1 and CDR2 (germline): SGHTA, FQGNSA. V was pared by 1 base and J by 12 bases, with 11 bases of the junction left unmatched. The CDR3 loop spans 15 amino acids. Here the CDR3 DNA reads TGTGCCAGCAGCTTAGGACACGACAGGGGGCTTTGGACTTTCTTT. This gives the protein CASSLGHDRGLWTFF.

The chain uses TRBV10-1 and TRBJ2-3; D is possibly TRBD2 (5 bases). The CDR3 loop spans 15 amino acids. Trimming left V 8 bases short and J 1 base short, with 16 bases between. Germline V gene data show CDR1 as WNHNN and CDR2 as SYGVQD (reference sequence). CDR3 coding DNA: TGCGCCAGCCTCGACCGCTGGCGGGGCACAGATACGCAGTATTTT. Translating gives CASLDRWRGTDTQYF.

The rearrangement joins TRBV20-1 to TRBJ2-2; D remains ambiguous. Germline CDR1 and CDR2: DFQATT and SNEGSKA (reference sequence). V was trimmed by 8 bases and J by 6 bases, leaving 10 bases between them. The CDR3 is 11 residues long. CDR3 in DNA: TGCAGTACCCCGGGTGCCGGGGAGCTGTTTTTT. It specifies CSTPGAGELFF.

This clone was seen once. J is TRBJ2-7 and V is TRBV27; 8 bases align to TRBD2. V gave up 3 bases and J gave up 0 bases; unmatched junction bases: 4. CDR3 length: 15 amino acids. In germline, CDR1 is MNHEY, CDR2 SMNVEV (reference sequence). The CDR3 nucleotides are TGTGCCAGCAGTTTTACTAGCGGCAGCTCCTACGAGCAGTACTTC. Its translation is CASSFTSGSSYEQYF.

The CDR3 sequence is CASSSPGGSYGYTF. In DNA, the CDR3 is TGTGCCAGCAGCTCTCCAGGGGGCTCGTATGGCTACACCTTC. The chain joins TRBV7-9 to TRBJ1-2; 8 bases are shared with TRBD1. The CDR3 runs to 14 residues. CDR1 is SEHNR and CDR2 is FQNEAQ in the germline V gene (reference sequence). With V trimmed by 4 bases and J by 5 bases, 6 bases remained unmatched.

The CDR3, as DNA: TGTGCCAGCAGCCCGGGGACTAGCGAACTCAATGAGCAGTTCTTC. Encoded protein: CASSPGTSELNEQFF. The chain recombines TRBV5-4 with TRBJ2-1; 10 nucleotides agree with TRBD2. Germline V lookup: CDR1 SGHNT, CDR2 YYREEE (reference sequence). The CDR3 has 15 residues. The V segment lost 4 bases and the J segment 6 bases; nucleotides outside the gene matches: 7. The full variable domain, in which reference TRBV5-4 and TRBJ2-1 provide the parts outside the CDR3, is ETGVTQSPTHLIKTRGQQVTLRCSSQSGHNTVSWYQQALGQGPQFIFQYYREEENGRGNFPPRFSGLQFPNYSSELNVNALELDDSALYLCASSPGTSELNEQFFGPGTRLTVL.

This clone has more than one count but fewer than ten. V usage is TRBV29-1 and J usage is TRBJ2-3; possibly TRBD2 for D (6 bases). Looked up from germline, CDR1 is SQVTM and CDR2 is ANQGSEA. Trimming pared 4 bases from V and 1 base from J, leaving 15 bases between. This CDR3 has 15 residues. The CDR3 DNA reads TGCAGCGTTGGGGGCCTCGGCGGGGGCACAGATACGCAGTATTTT. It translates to CSVGGLGGGTDTQYF.

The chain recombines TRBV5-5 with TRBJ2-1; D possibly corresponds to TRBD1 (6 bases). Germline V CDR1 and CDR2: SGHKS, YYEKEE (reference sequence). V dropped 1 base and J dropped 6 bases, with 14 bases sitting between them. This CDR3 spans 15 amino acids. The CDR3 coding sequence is TGTGCCAGCAGCTTGCACCAGGGGACCGGCAATGAGCAGTTCTTC. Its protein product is CASSLHQGTGNEQFF. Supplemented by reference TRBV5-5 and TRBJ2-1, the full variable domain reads DAGVTQSPTHLIKTRGQQVTLRCSPISGHKSVSWYQQVLGQGPQFIFQYYEKEERGRGNFPDRFSARQFPNYSSELNVNALLLGDSALYLCASSLHQGTGNEQFFGPGTRLTVL.

CDR3 loop: CASGYPPGRYEQYF. CDR3 DNA: TGTGCCAGCGGCTACCCGCCTGGGCGTTACGAGCAGTACTTC. This chain joins TRBV28 and TRBJ2-7; D ambiguous. Trimming removed 8 bases at V and 4 bases at J, with 18 bases between. This CDR3 is 14 amino acids long. Germline-derived CDR1 and CDR2 are MDHEN and SYDVKM.

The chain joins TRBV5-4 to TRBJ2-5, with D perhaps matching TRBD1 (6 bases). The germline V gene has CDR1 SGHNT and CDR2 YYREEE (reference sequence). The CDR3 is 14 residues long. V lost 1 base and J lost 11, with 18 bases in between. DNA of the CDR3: TGTGCCAGCAGCTTGAGAGGGGGAGCCGGGGAGCAGTACTTC. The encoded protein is CASSLRGGAGEQYF. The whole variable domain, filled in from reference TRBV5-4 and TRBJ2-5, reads ETGVTQSPTHLIKTRGQQVTLRCSSQSGHNTVSWYQQALGQGPQFIFQYYREEENGRGNFPPRFSGLQFPNYSSELNVNALELDDSALYLCASSLRGGAGEQYFGPGTRLLVL.

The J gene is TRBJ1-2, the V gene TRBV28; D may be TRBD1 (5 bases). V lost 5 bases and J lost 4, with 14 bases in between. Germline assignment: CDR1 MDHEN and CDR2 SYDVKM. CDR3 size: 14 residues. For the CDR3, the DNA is TGTGCCAGCAGTACCCCGGGGGTCACCTATGGCTACACCTTC. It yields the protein CASSTPGVTYGYTF.

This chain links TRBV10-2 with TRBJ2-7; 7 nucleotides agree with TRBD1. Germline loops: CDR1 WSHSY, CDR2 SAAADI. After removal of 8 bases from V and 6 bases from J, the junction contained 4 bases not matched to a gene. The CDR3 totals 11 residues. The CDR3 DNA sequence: TGCGCCAGCGCTACAGGGGCCGAGCAGTACTTC. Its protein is CASATGAEQYF.

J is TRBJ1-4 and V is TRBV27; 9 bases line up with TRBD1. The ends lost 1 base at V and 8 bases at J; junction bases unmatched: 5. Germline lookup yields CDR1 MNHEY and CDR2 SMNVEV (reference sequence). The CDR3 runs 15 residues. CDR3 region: CASSLLGQGKEKLFF. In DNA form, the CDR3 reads TGTGCCAGCAGTTTATTGGGACAGGGAAAGGAAAAACTGTTTTTT.

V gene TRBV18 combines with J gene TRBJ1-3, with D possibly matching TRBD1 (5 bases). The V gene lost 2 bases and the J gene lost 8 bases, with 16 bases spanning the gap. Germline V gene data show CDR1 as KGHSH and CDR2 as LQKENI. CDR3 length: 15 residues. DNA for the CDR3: TGTGCCAGCTCACCAGGTCAGGGATCGGGCTACACCATATATTTT. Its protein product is CASSPGQGSGYTIYF. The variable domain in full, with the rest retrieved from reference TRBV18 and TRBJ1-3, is NAGVMQNPRHLVRRRGQEARLRCSPMKGHSHVYWYRQLPEEGLKFMVYLQKENIIDESGMPKERFSAEFPKEGPSILRIQQVVRGDSAAYFCASSPGQGSGYTIYFGEGSWLTVV.

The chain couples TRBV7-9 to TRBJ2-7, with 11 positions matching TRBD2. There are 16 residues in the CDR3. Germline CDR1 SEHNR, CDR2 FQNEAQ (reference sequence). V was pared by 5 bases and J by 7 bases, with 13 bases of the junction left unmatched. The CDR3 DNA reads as TGTGCCAGCAGCAAGAACATAGCGGGAGGGCCAAGGGAGCAGTACTTC. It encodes CASSKNIAGGPREQYF.

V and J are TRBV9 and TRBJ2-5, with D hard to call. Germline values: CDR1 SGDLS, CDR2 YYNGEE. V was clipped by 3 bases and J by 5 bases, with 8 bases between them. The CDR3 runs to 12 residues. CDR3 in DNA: TGTGCCAGCAGCGACCCTACGGAGACCCAGTACTTC. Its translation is CASSDPTETQYF.

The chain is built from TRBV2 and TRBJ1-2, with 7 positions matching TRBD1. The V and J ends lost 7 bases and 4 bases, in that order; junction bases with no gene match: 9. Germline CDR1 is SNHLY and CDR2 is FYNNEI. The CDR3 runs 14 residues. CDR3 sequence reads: CASTRGQELYGYTF. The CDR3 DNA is TGTGCCAGCACCAGAGGACAGGAGCTCTATGGCTACACCTTC.

This chain's CDR3 is CASSYRGNQPQHF. CDR3 nucleotides: TGTGCCAGCAGCTACAGGGGCAATCAGCCCCAGCATTTT. The chain couples TRBV5-6 to TRBJ1-5, with D perhaps matching TRBD1 (6 bases). CDR1 and CDR2 (germline): SGHDT, YYEEEE. The CDR3 sequence is 13 residues long. Trimming took off 3 bases at V and 2 bases at J, with 6 bases between the two ends.

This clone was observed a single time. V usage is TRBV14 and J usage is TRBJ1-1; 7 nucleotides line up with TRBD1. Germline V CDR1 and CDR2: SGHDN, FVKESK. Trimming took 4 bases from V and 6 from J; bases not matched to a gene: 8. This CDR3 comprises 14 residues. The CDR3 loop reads CASSLLRGRAEAFF. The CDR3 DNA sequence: TGTGCCAGCAGCCTCCTAAGGGGGCGCGCTGAAGCTTTCTTT.

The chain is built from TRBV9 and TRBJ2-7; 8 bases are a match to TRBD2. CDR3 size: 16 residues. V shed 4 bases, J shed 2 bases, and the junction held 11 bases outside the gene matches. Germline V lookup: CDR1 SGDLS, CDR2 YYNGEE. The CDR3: CASSPRWLAGTYEQYF. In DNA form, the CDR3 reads TGTGCCAGCAGCCCAAGGTGGTTAGCGGGAACCTACGAGCAGTACTTC.

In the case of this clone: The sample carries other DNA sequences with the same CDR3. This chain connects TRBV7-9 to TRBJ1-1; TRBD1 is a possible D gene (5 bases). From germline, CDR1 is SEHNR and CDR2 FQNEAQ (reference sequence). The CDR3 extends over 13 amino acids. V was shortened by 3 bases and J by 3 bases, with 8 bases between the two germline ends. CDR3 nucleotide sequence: TGTGCCAGCAGCTTGGGGGGGGACACTGAAGCTTTCTTT. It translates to CASSLGGDTEAFF.

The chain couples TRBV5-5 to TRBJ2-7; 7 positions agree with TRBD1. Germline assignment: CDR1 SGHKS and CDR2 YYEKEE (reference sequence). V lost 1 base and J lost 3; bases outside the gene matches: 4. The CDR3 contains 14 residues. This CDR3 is CASSLTGVNYEQYF. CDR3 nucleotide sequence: TGTGCCAGCAGCTTGACAGGGGTGAACTACGAGCAGTACTTC.

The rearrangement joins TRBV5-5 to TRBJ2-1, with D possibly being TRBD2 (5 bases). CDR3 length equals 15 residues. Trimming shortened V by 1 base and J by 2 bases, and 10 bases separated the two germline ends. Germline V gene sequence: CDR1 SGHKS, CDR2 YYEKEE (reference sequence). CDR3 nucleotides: TGTGCCAGCAGCTTGTCGGGGTTCCCCTACAATGAGCAGTTCTTC. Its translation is CASSLSGFPYNEQFF.

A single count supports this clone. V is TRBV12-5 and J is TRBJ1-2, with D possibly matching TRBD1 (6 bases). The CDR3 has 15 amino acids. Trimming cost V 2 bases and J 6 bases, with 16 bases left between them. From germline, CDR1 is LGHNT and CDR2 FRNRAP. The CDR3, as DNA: TGTGCTAGTGGTTTGCCCGTAGGGGGGGCAGATGGCTACACCTTC. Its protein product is CASGLPVGGADGYTF.

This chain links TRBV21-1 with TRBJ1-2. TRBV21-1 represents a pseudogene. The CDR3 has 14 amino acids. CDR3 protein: CASSKGGGTYGYTF. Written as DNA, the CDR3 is TGTGCCAGCAGCAAAGGCGGGGGCACCTATGGCTACACCTTC.

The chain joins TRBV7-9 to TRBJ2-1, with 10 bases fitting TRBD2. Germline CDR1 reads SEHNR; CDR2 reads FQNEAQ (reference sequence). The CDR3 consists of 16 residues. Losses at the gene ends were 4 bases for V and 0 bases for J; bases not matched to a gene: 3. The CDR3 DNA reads TGTGCCAGCAGCTCGCCTAGCGGGAGCTCCTACAATGAGCAGTTCTTC. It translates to CASSSPSGSSYNEQFF.

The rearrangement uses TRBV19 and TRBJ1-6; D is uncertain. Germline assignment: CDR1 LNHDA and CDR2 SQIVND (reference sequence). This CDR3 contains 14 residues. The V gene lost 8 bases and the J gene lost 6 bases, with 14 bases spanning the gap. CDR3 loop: CASSPDSFNSPLHF. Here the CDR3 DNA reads TGTGCCAGTTCTCCGGACTCTTTTAATTCACCCCTCCACTTT.